Detailed here is one T cell receptor beta chain. The data stem from a study of siplizumab effects on memory and regulatory T cells. Repertoires were generated with immunoSEQ multiplex PCR, while TCRdb's copy carries only in-frame clones and drops some. The sample has about 100,000 clones; about nine tenths are singletons. Germline CDR1 and CDR2: SGHTA and FQGNSA. Trimming shortened V by 8 bases and J by 6 bases, and 14 bases separated the two germline ends. The CDR3 is made up of 13 amino acids. The sequence was collected from a human donor in good health. Source material: CD4+ T cells sorted from blood. V gene TRBV7-2 combines with J gene TRBJ1-5; unclear D gene. The DNA of the CDR3 is TGTGCCAGCCGCGACGAAACCGGTCAGCCCCAGCATTTT. Translation gives CASRDETGQPQHF.